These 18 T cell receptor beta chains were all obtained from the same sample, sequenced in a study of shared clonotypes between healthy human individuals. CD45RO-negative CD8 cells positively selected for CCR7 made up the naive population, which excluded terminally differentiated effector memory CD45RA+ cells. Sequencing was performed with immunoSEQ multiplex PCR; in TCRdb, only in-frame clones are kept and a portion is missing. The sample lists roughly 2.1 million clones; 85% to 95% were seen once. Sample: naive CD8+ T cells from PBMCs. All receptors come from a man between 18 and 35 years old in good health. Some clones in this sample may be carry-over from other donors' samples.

The CDR3 is CASSWTAYNSPLHF. CDR3 bases: TGTGCCAGCAGTTGGACAGCTTATAATTCACCCCTCCACTTT. This chain uses TRBV6-1 with TRBJ1-6; possibly TRBD1 for D (6 bases). CDR1 and CDR2 (germline): MNHNS, SASEGT. The CDR3 loop spans 14 amino acids. V shed 5 bases and J shed 4 bases, with 9 bases lying between them.

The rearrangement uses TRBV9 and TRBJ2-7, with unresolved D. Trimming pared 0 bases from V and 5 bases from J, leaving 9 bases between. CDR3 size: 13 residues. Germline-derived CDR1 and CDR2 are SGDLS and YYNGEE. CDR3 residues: CASSVGDSHEQYF. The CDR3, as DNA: TGTGCCAGCAGCGTAGGGGATAGCCACGAGCAGTACTTC.

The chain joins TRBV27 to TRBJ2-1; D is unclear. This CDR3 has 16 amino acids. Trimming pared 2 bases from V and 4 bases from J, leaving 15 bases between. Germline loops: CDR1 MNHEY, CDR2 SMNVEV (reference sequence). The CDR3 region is CASSLGPGWAYNEQFF. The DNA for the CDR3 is TGTGCCAGCAGTTTAGGGCCGGGCTGGGCATACAATGAGCAGTTCTTC.

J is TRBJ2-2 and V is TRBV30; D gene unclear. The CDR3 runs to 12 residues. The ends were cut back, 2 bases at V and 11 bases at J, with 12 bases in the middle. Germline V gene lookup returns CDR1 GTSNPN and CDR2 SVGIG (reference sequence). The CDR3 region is CAWSTLSLELFF. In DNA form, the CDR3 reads TGTGCCTGGAGTACTCTGAGCTTAGAGCTGTTTTTT.

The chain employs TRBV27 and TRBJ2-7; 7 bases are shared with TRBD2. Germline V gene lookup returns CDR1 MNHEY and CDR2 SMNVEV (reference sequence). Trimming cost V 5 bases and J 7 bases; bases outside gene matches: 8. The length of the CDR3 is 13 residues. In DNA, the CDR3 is TGTGCCAGCAGTATCCGGGGGGTCGGGGAGCAGTACTTC. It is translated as CASSIRGVGEQYF.

The CDR3 DNA follows: TGTGCCAGCAGTTACTACGGGGGAGAGAGCAATCAGCCCCAGCATTTT. This sequence encodes CASSYYGGESNQPQHF. V usage is TRBV6-6 and J usage is TRBJ1-5, with TRBD1 as a possible D gene (5 bases). CDR1 and CDR2 (germline): MNHNY, SVGAGI (reference sequence). The CDR3 totals 16 residues. The V gene lost 1 base and the J gene lost 1 base, with 11 bases spanning the gap.

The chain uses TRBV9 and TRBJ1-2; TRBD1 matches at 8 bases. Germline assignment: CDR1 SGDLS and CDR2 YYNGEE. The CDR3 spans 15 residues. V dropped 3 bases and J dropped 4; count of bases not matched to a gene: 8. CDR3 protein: CASSAGRGRGYGYTF. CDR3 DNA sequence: TGTGCCAGCAGCGCAGGCAGGGGGCGCGGCTATGGCTACACCTTC.

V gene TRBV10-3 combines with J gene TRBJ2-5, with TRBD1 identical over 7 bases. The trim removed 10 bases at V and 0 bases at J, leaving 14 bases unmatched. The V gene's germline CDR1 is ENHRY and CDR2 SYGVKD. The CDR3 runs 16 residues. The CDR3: CATKLGTASYQETQYF. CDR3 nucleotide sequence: TGTGCCACCAAATTAGGGACAGCTTCGTACCAAGAGACCCAGTACTTC.

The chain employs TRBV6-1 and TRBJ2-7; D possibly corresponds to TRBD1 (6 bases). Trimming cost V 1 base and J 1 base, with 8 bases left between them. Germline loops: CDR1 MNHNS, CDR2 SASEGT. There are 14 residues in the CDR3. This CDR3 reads CASSEETGSYEQYF. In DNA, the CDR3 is TGTGCCAGCAGTGAAGAGACAGGTTCCTACGAGCAGTACTTC.

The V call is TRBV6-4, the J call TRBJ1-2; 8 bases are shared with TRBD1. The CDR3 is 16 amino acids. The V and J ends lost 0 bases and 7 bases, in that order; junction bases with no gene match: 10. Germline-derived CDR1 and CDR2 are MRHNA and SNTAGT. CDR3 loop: CASSDSGTGARGGYTF. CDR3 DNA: TGTGCCAGCAGTGACTCCGGGACAGGAGCCCGAGGTGGCTACACCTTC.

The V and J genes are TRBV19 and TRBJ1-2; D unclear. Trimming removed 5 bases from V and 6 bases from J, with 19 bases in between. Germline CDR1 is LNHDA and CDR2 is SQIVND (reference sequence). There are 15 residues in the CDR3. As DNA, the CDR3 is TGTGCCAGTAGTGTGGTGGACTCCCCCGGGAATGGCTACACCTTC. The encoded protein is CASSVVDSPGNGYTF.

For the CDR3, the DNA is TGTGCCAGCAGTGAAGGGAGCGGGAGGTCCACCGGGGAGCTGTTTTTT. Translated: CASSEGSGRSTGELFF. This rearrangement joins TRBV2 to TRBJ2-2, with TRBD2 matching 9 bases. Looked up from germline, CDR1 is SNHLY and CDR2 is FYNNEI. The V and J ends lost 1 base and 4 bases, in that order; junction bases with no gene match: 4. This CDR3 has 16 residues.

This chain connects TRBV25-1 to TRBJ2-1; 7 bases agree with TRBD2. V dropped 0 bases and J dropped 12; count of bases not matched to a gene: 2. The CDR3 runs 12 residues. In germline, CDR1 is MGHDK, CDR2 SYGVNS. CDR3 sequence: CASSEYGGGQFF. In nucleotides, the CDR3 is TGTGCCAGCAGTGAATATGGGGGGGGGCAGTTCTTC.

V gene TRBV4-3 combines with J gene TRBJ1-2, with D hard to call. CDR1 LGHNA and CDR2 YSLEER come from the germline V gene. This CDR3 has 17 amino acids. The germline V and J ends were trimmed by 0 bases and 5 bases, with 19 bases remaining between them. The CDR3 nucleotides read TGCGCCAGCAGCCAAGATAGTGTCCAGGCCTATCCTTATGGCTACACCTTC. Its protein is CASSQDSVQAYPYGYTF.

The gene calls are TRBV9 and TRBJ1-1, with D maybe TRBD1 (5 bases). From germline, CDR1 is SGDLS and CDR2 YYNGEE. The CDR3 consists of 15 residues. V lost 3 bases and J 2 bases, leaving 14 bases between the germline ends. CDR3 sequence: CASSGAGTVNTEAFF. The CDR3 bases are TGTGCCAGCAGCGGGGCCGGGACGGTTAACACTGAAGCTTTCTTT.

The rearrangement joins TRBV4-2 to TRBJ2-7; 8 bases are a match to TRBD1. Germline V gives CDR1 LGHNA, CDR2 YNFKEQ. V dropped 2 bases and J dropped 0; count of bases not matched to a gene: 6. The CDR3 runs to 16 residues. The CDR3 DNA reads TGTGCCAGCAGCCAACTACAGGGGGTGAGCTCCTACGAGCAGTACTTC. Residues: CASSQLQGVSSYEQYF.

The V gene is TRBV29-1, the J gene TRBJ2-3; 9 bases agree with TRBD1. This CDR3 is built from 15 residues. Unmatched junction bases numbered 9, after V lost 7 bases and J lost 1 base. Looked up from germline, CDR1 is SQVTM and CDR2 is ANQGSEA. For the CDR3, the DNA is TGCAGCGCGGCTGGACAGGGGCCGGGCACAGATACGCAGTATTTT. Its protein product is CSAAGQGPGTDTQYF.

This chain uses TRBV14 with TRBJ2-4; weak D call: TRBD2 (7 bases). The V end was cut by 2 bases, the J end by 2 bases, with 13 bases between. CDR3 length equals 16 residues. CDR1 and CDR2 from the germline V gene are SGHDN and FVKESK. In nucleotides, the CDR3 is TGTGCCAGCAGCCAAAGGGGGGGCGCGTCCAAAAACATTCAGTACTTC. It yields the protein CASSQRGGASKNIQYF.